The rows below give T cell receptor beta chains drawn from one sample of a study of CD8+ T cells in alopecia areata. TCRdb's table, derived via immunoSEQ multiplex PCR, lists solely in-frame clones and lacks some. The sample includes approximately 180,000 clones, about 63% of them seen just once. The source was CD4+ T cells sorted from blood, collected at week 0. These receptors were obtained from a human donor with alopecia areata. CDR3s include the opening cysteine and the closing phenylalanine or tryptophan. The D gene is left open where the match is weak. The listing skips clone size in some rows; elsewhere it reads once, few, many or a size class.

j_call,v_call,d_call,clone_size,cdr3_aa,cdr3_nt
TRBJ1-1,TRBV7-9,.,.,CASSLDGDTEAFF,TGTGCCAGCAGCTTAGATGGGGACACTGAAGCTTTCTTT
TRBJ1-6,TRBV7-9,TRBD1,.,CASNPPGQGTSPLHF,TGTGCCAGCAACCCCCCCGGACAGGGGACTTCACCCCTCCACTTT
TRBJ1-1,TRBV19,.,.,CASTTRVNTEAFF,TGTGCCAGTACTACCAGGGTGAACACTGAAGCTTTCTTT
TRBJ2-3,TRBV7-2,.,.,CASSLGVSTDTQYF,TGTGCCAGCAGCTTAGGGGTTAGCACAGATACGCAGTATTTT
TRBJ2-7,TRBV2,.,.,CASSENSPEQYF,TGTGCCAGCAGTGAAAACAGTCCCGAGCAGTACTTC
TRBJ2-7,TRBV5-6,.,.,CASSPGPLSSYEQYF,TGTGCCAGCAGCCCCGGACCGTTGAGCTCCTACGAGCAGTACTTC
TRBJ1-2,TRBV7-2,.,.,CASSHTYSTYGYTF,TGTGCCAGCAGCCATACTTATTCCACTTATGGCTACACCTTC
TRBJ1-1,TRBV30,.,.,CAWATGMNTEAFF,TGTGCCTGGGCTACAGGGATGAACACTGAAGCTTTCTTT
TRBJ2-3,TRBV5-8,.,.,CASSPSGATDTQYF,TGTGCCAGCAGCCCGAGCGGAGCCACAGATACGCAGTATTTT
TRBJ2-3,TRBV5-1,.,few,CASTPVRGTDTQYF,TGCGCCAGCACCCCCGTGCGGGGCACAGATACGCAGTATTTT
TRBJ1-2,TRBV29-1,TRBD1,.,CSVRTGGSYGYTF,TGCAGCGTTAGGACAGGGGGGAGTTATGGCTACACCTTC
TRBJ2-1,TRBV30,TRBD1,.,CAWSGQGTNEQFF,TGTGCCTGGAGCGGACAGGGGACAAATGAGCAGTTCTTC
TRBJ2-3,TRBV5-4,.,once,CASSLFLDTQYF,TGTGCCAGCAGCCTGTTCCTTGATACGCAGTATTTT
TRBJ1-6,TRBV9,.,.,CASSSRDSPLHF,TGTGCCAGCAGTTCCCGAGATTCACCCCTCCACTTT
TRBJ2-6,TRBV7-2,.,few,CASSPLRGSGANVLTF,TGTGCCAGCAGCCCCCTCCGCGGCTCTGGGGCCAACGTCCTGACTTTC
TRBJ2-7,TRBV30,.,.,CAWSPRRGIEQYF,TGTGCCTGGAGCCCCCGGAGGGGCATCGAGCAGTACTTC
TRBJ2-6,TRBV5-1,.,.,CASSLWAEGILSGANVLTF,TGCGCCAGCAGCTTGTGGGCCGAGGGGATACTCTCTGGGGCCAACGTCCTGACTTTC
TRBJ2-1,TRBV10-3,.,once,CATRPTGGGGNEQFF,TGTGCCACCCGGCCGACGGGGGGCGGCGGGAATGAGCAGTTCTTC
TRBJ1-2,TRBV4-3,.,.,CASSQDWAGRDGYTF,TGCGCCAGCAGCCAAGATTGGGCGGGTCGGGACGGCTACACCTTC
TRBJ2-2,TRBV30,.,.,CAFDGWAGELFF,TGTGCCTTTGACGGGTGGGCAGGGGAGCTGTTTTTT
TRBJ1-6,TRBV20-1,TRBD1,few,CSVDRESPLHF,TGCAGTGTGGACAGGGAGTCACCCCTCCACTTT
TRBJ2-2,TRBV4-3,TRBD2,.,CASSQVAGGSTGELFF,TGCGCCAGCAGCCAAGTTGCGGGGGGTAGCACCGGGGAGCTGTTTTTT
TRBJ1-4,TRBV4-1,.,.,CASSQDYSEKLFF,TGCGCCAGCAGCCAAGATTATAGTGAAAAACTGTTTTTT
TRBJ2-1,TRBV9,.,.,CASSVEPGDEQFF,TGTGCCAGCAGCGTAGAGCCTGGGGATGAGCAGTTCTTC
TRBJ1-1,TRBV7-2,.,.,CASRPSLMRTRNTEAFF,TGTGCCAGCAGACCCTCCCTGATGCGGACAAGGAACACTGAAGCTTTCTTT
TRBJ2-7,TRBV29-1,.,.,CSVARGEYEQYF,TGCAGCGTTGCTAGGGGGGAATACGAGCAGTACTTC
TRBJ1-2,TRBV4-3,.,.,CASSPSGRENYGYTF,TGCGCCAGCAGCCCCTCCGGGCGGGAGAACTATGGCTACACCTTC
TRBJ1-5,TRBV6-1,TRBD1,.,CASRRGQGNQPQHF,TGTGCCAGCAGGAGGGGACAGGGCAATCAGCCCCAGCATTTT
TRBJ1-1,TRBV6-5,TRBD1,.,CASSYITGGPEAFF,TGTGCCAGCAGCTACATTACAGGGGGCCCTGAAGCTTTCTTT
TRBJ1-1,TRBV29-1,.,few,CSARTVNTEAFF,TGCAGCGCCCGGACAGTGAACACTGAAGCTTTCTTT
TRBJ2-1,TRBV19,TRBD1,few,CASSIVRDRYNEQFF,TGTGCCAGTAGTATAGTCCGGGACAGGTACAATGAGCAGTTCTTC
TRBJ1-1,TRBV6-1,.,few,CAILDVISNTEAFF,TGTGCCATCTTAGACGTCATTTCGAACACTGAAGCTTTCTTT
TRBJ1-1,TRBV27,.,once,CASTLPGPFRWTEAFF,TGTGCCAGCACCTTACCGGGACCCTTCAGGTGGACTGAAGCTTTCTTT
TRBJ2-1,TRBV27,TRBD2,.,CASTLRLAFYNEQFF,TGTGCCAGCACCCTACGACTAGCCTTTTACAATGAGCAGTTCTTC
TRBJ1-1,TRBV2,.,.,CASSRLNTEAFF,TGTGCCAGCAGTAGGCTGAACACTGAAGCTTTCTTT
TRBJ2-7,TRBV2,.,.,CAGGTGLYEQYF,TGTGCCGGGGGCACAGGGCTCTACGAGCAGTACTTC
TRBJ1-2,TRBV27,TRBD1,.,CASSQGTVSANYGYTF,TGTGCCAGCAGTCAGGGGACAGTCTCCGCTAACTATGGCTACACCTTC
TRBJ1-4,TRBV5-1,TRBD1,few,CASSLSWTGYNEKLFF,TGCGCCAGCAGCTTGTCCTGGACAGGCTATAATGAAAAACTGTTTTTT
TRBJ1-2,TRBV9,.,few,CASSEQGIDYGYTF,TGTGCCAGCAGCGAACAGGGAATTGACTATGGCTACACCTTC
TRBJ1-1,TRBV7-2,.,.,CASSLATGISVF,TGTGCCAGCAGCTTAGCAACGGGTATAAGCGTCTTT
TRBJ2-6,TRBV11-2,.,.,CASSRAPGLPGANVLTF,TGTGCCAGCAGCCGGGCCCCGGGTCTTCCTGGGGCCAACGTCCTGACTTTC
TRBJ1-2,TRBV30,.,once,CAWMEIYGYTF,TGTGCCTGGATGGAGATCTATGGCTACACCTTC
TRBJ2-7,TRBV30,.,.,CAWISRNEYEQYF,TGTGCCTGGATCTCCCGGAATGAGTACGAGCAGTACTTC
TRBJ2-1,TRBV5-1,.,.,CASSLKGYNEQFF,TGCGCCAGCAGCTTGAAGGGCTACAATGAGCAGTTCTTC
TRBJ1-2,TRBV30,.,.,CAWGTYYGYTF,TGTGCCTGGGGGACATACTATGGCTACACCTTC
TRBJ1-1,TRBV7-9,.,few,CASRAQQGVNTEAFF,TGTGCCAGCCGCGCCCAGCAGGGTGTGAACACTGAAGCTTTCTTT
TRBJ2-7,TRBV7-6,.,few,CASSLAEGYEQYF,TGTGCCAGCAGCTTAGCTGAGGGGTACGAGCAGTACTTC
TRBJ1-6,TRBV25-1,.,.,CASSPRDNSPLHF,TGTGCCAGCAGTCCCAGGGATAATTCACCCCTCCACTTT
TRBJ2-1,TRBV29-1,.,few,CSVDYPNEQFF,TGCAGCGTTGACTATCCCAATGAGCAGTTCTTC
TRBJ2-7,TRBV7-9,TRBD1,few,CASSSQGAMYEQYF,TGTGCCAGCAGCTCACAGGGGGCCATGTACGAGCAGTACTTC
TRBJ2-7,TRBV9,.,few,CASSEGPGLPTAREQYF,TGTGCCAGCAGCGAGGGGCCAGGGTTACCCACCGCGAGAGAGCAGTACTTC
TRBJ2-4,TRBV6-1,.,.,CASSSSNRDIQYF,TGTGCCAGCAGTTCGAGCAACAGGGATATTCAGTACTTC